Sequencing of this TCR beta chain was carried out in a study of T cells in Graves' hyperthyroidism and ophthalmopathy (dated by TCRdb to the late 2010s). Regarding the research as a whole: Peripheral blood was sampled at the time of initial diagnosis, prior to any treatment. TCR Vbeta CDR3 sequencing of 135 peripheral blood samples (around 45 ophthalmopathy, 75 hyperthyroidism and about 17 progressor patients) is reported in the paper. The 80 to 100 discovery patients were randomly divided into training and test sets at a 7:3 ratio. To identify distinguishing TCR V-J signatures, a discovery cohort of about 95 patients was used, comprising approximately 40 with Graves' ophthalmopathy and roughly 60 with stable Graves' hyperthyroidism. Prospective prediction of ophthalmopathy was tested in an independent validation cohort consisting of about 19 hyperthyroidism patients and some 17 patients who later progressed to ophthalmopathy. In addition, the study compared T-cell repertoires in thyroid tissue and in blood from roughly six Graves' hyperthyroidism patients. Following sampling, methimazole starting at 30 mg daily was given to hyperthyroidism patients, and high-dose intravenous methylprednisolone was given to ophthalmopathy patients. Points the paper makes about the study in general: During validation, the model predicted progression to ophthalmopathy a median of approximately six months ahead of onset, with around 70% sensitivity and more than 72% specificity. Blood samples also contained most of the expanded thyroid clonotypes (frequency above 0.001), which suggests that blood repertoires may reflect thyroid immune responses. A model built on a 13 V-J signature distinguished ophthalmopathy from stable hyperthyroidism, reaching 85% to 90% sensitivity and about 81% specificity in cross-validation and 80%/75% in testing. Sample size was not statistically predetermined, and investigators were not blinded to group allocation.

The table lists this clonotype with many counts. Its antigen target is currently unknown. One base away there is no much larger clone; base qualities are not given. The TCR beta CDR3 regions were amplified from the RNA transcripts. The TCR CDR3 was subjected to a first round of RT-PCR using the HTBI primer set and the Qiagen OneStep RT-PCR kit. A second multiplex PCR round built the libraries, followed by size selection and purification. Sequencing of the libraries was done on an Illumina HiSeq2000 using paired-end 100 bp reads. The paper's processing steps were these. SOAPnuke was used to process the raw data, throwing out any read that contained adapters or uncalled bases, had a mean Phred below 15, or lacked an exact constant-primer or identifier match. High-quality paired reads were merged with COPE v1.2.5, and unique nucleotide sequences were defined as clonotypes. MiTCR v1.1 was used to align the clonotypes against IMGT TRBV, TRBD and TRBJ reference segments. The analysis included only V-J combinations with a frequency above 0.0001, which together covered roughly 99% of the repertoires. A TCS score was defined as the ratio between F50 (clonal expansion) and ExV (chaos), using BLOSUM62-based TCRdist between CDR3 peptides within each V-J. Welch's t-statistics and random forest reduced roughly 530 V-J features to 10 to 15, which were used in a naive Bayes classifier (R e1071). The public reads were reanalyzed by TCRdb: fastp trimming at Q25, MiXCR alignment, in-frame beta chains only. Every entry covers one CDR3 protein and lists the most common genes and DNA from its rows. These V and J calls derive from TCRdb rather than the authors' analysis. This sample gives 250,000 or so distinct CDR3 sequences in total; approximately 16% of them show up just once. The biggest ten clones account for roughly 30% of the sample.

Hyperthyroidism patients were aged 18 to 65 years and newly diagnosed, with disease duration of less than 2 months. Patients with uncontrolled infections, other autoimmune diseases, pregnancy or lactation were excluded. Clinical symptoms, serum thyroxine and TRAb, thyroid ultrasound, and orbital computed tomography formed the basis for the diagnoses. For progressor patients, blood was drawn at the first diagnosis of hyperthyroidism, before any ophthalmopathy symptoms had appeared. PBMCs were separated from under 12 ml of fresh peripheral blood using Ficoll-Paque density gradient centrifugation. Progressor patients were defined as those initially diagnosed with Graves' hyperthyroidism in whom ophthalmopathy developed during follow-up. Trizol reagent was used to extract total RNA, and RNA quality was then checked on an Agilent 2100 Bioanalyzer. The CDR3 spans 15 residues, from the cysteine through the phenylalanine. Of the read, only the CDR3 DNA is kept; its 45 bases are in frame from base 1. V was cut back by 8 bases and J by 5 bases, leaving a gap of 22 bases between them. CDR1 is given as DFQATT and CDR2 as SNEGSKA, both from the germline V gene (reference sequence).

Sequencing was carried out using blood. This sequence originates from a woman aged 45-60 years with Graves' hyperthyroidism that later progressed to Graves' ophthalmopathy. This chain is built from TRBV20-1 and TRBJ2-1, with a weak D call of TRBD1 (5 bases match). The nucleotide sequence is TGCAGTACCACCCCGCTCAGGGTTGATGACAATGAGCAGTTCTTC. Its product reads: CSTTPLRVDDNEQFF.